This entry concerns a single T cell receptor beta chain. What it binds is unknown. The data derive from a study of blood T cells in healthy people across ages. Alongside a J-beta primer mix, a sample-barcoded 5' primer served in a second PCR lasting about 6 to 12 cycles. TCRdb reprocessed the 5' RACE reads via MiXCR and lists one record per CDR3 protein. Among over 600,000 distinct CDR3 sequences listed, about 42% were seen once. Each sample gave at least 7 million isolated PBMCs. Extraction yielded at least 5 micrograms of total RNA per sample. Regarding the study as a whole: Considered underestimates were the diversity estimates obtained from one million T cells. Observed TCR beta diversity per million T cells went down as age went up. This fall followed a roughly linear course with age.

Sequenced: blood. The clonotype was recovered from a man older than 75 in good health.

CDR3 DNA sequence: TGTGCCAGCAGTGACCTAGCGAGAGGGAGAACAGATACGCAGTATTTT. It codes for CASSDLARGRTDTQYF. V is TRBV2 and J is TRBJ2-3; weak D call: TRBD2 (6 bases). Trimming cost V 3 bases and J 3 bases, with 16 bases left between them. CDR1 is SNHLY and CDR2 is FYNNEI in the germline V gene. This CDR3 region has 16 residues.